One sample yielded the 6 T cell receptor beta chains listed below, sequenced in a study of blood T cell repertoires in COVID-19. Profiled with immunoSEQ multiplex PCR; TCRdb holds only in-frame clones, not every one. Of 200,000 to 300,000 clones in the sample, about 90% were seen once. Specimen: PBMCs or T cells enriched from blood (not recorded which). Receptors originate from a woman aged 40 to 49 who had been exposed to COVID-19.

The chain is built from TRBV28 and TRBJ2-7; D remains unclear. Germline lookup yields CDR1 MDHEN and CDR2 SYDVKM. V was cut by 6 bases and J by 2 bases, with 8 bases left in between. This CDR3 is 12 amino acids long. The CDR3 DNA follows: TGTGCCAGCAGCCCTGTTACCTACGAGCAGTACTTC. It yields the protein CASSPVTYEQYF.

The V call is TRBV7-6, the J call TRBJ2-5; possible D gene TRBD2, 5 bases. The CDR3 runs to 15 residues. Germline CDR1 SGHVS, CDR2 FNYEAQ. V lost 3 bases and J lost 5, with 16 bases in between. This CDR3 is CASSFDPGVRETQYF. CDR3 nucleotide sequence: TGTGCCAGCAGCTTCGACCCCGGGGTGAGGGAGACCCAGTACTTC.

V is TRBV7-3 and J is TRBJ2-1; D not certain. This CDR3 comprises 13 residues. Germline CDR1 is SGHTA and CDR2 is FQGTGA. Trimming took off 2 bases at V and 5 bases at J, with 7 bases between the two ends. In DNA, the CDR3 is TGTGCCAGCAGCTTACGACGGGACAATGAGCAGTTCTTC. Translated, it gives CASSLRRDNEQFF. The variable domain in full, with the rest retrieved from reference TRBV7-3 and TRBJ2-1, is GAGVSQTPSNKVTEKGKYVELRCDPISGHTALYWYRQSLGQGPEFLIYFQGTGAADDSGLPNDRFFAVRPEGSVSTLKIQRTERGDSAVYLCASSLRRDNEQFFGPGTRLTVL.

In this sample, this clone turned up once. This CDR3 reads CASSQGTGDQPQHF. The CDR3 DNA follows: TGCGCCAGCAGCCAAGGGACAGGGGACCAGCCCCAGCATTTT. The chain is built from TRBV4-3 and TRBJ1-5, with 9 bases fitting TRBD1. The CDR3 spans 14 residues. Germline-derived CDR1 and CDR2 are LGHNA and YSLEER. After removal of 1 base from V and 7 bases from J, the junction contained 2 bases not matched to a gene.

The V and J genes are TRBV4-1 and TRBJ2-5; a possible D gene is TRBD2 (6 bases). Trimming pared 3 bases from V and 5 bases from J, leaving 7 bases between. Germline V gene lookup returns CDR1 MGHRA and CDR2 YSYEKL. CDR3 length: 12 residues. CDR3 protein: CASSQAGETQYF. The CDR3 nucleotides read TGCGCCAGCAGCCAGGCGGGGGAGACCCAGTACTTC.

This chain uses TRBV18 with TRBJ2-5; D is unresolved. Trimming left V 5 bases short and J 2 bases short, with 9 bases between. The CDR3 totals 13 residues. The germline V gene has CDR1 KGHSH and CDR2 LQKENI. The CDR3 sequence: CASSSVAQETQYF. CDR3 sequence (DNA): TGTGCCAGCTCATCCGTGGCACAAGAGACCCAGTACTTC.